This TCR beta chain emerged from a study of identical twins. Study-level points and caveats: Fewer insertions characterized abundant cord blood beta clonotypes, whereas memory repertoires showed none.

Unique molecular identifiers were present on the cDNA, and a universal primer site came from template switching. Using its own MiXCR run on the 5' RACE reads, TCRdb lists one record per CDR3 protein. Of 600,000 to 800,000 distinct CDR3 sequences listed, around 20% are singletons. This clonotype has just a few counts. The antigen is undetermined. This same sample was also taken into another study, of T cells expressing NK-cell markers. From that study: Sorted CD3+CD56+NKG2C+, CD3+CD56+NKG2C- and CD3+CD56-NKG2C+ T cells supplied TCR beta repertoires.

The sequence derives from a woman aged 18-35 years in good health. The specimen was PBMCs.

In DNA form, the CDR3 reads TGCAGTGCTAGGTTGGGGACGGAGAATGAAAAACTGTTTTTT. Encoded protein: CSARLGTENEKLFF. The chain has TRBV20-1 and TRBJ1-4; D perhaps matches TRBD1 (5 bases). Germline V gene data show CDR1 as DFQATT and CDR2 as SNEGSKA (reference sequence). With 3 bases removed from V and 5 bases from J, the gap between germline ends came to 13 bases. The CDR3 has 14 residues.